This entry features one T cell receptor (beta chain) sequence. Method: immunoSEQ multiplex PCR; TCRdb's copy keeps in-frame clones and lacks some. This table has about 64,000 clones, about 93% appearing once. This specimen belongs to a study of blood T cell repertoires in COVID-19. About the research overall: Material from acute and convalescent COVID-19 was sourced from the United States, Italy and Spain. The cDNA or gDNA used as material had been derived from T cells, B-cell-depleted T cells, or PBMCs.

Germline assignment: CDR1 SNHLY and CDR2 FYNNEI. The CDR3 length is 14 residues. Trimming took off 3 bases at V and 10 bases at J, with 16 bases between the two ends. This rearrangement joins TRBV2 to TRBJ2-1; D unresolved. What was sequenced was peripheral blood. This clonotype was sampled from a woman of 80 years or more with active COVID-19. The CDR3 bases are TGTGCCAGCAGTGAGACTGTGGTTTTCCGAGAGCAGTTCTTC. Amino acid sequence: CASSETVVFREQFF.